A selection of T cell receptor beta chains follows, all from one sample in a study of shared clonotypes between healthy human individuals. Libraries were prepared by immunoSEQ multiplex PCR; TCRdb keeps only in-frame clonotypes and omits some of them. The sample holds around 2.1 million clones, 90% to 96% seen once. The source material was naive CD4+ T cells sorted from blood. The receptors originated from a young man in good health. Each CDR3 is given with its conserved first and last residue. Each record gives: clone size, CDR3 length, J gene, D gene, V gene, CDR3 protein, CDR3 DNA. The D gene is left open where the match is weak. Where a row states a size, it is once, few, many or the class of an expanded clone; other rows omit it.

.,14,TRBJ2-3,TRBD1,TRBV30,CAWGTGYGTDTQYF,TGTGCCTGGGGGACAGGGTATGGGACAGATACGCAGTATTTT
.,14,TRBJ2-7,TRBD2,TRBV19,CASNPSGTHYEQYF,TGTGCCAGTAATCCTAGCGGGACCCACTACGAGCAGTACTTC
.,13,TRBJ1-2,TRBD1,TRBV28,CASSFTGGYGYTF,TGTGCCAGCAGTTTCACAGGGGGCTATGGCTACACCTTC
.,14,TRBJ1-2,.,TRBV7-9,CASSPAPGAGGYTF,TGTGCCAGCAGCCCCGCTCCGGGGGCCGGGGGCTACACCTTC
.,15,TRBJ2-5,TRBD1,TRBV5-1,CASSLAGDRVETQYF,TGCGCCAGCAGCTTGGCGGGGGACAGGGTGGAGACCCAGTACTTC
.,13,TRBJ2-7,.,TRBV10-3,CAIRGTDGYEQYF,TGTGCCATCAGGGGTACAGACGGGTACGAGCAGTACTTC
.,14,TRBJ1-3,.,TRBV5-1,CASSLGADGNTIYF,TGCGCCAGCAGCTTGGGGGCAGATGGAAACACCATATATTTT
.,12,TRBJ2-7,.,TRBV30,CAWGPLSYEQYF,TGTGCCTGGGGCCCTCTCTCCTACGAGCAGTACTTC
.,13,TRBJ2-5,TRBD2,TRBV5-4,CASSFGLAGTQYF,TGTGCCAGCAGCTTTGGGTTAGCGGGGACCCAGTACTTC
.,13,TRBJ2-7,TRBD1,TRBV19,CASRDRRSYEQYF,TGTGCCAGCCGGGACAGGCGCTCCTACGAGCAGTACTTC
.,14,TRBJ2-1,.,TRBV6-4,CASSAAGRIDEQFF,TGTGCCAGCAGTGCAGCAGGCAGGATCGATGAGCAGTTCTTC
.,13,TRBJ2-4,.,TRBV28,CASSPGTFDIQYF,TGTGCCAGCAGTCCAGGGACATTCGACATTCAGTACTTC
.,16,TRBJ1-6,.,TRBV27,CASSLFSGPPNSPLHF,TGTGCCAGCAGTTTATTCTCGGGACCGCCAAATTCACCCCTCCACTTT
.,14,TRBJ1-1,.,TRBV25-1,CASSESGMNTEAFF,TGTGCCAGCAGTGAATCGGGGATGAACACTGAAGCTTTCTTT
.,16,TRBJ1-3,.,TRBV19,CASSPNGPTSGNTIYF,TGTGCCAGTAGCCCCAATGGGCCGACCTCTGGAAACACCATATATTTT
.,14,TRBJ2-5,.,TRBV5-1,CASSLADSPWGQYF,TGCGCCAGCAGCTTGGCCGACAGCCCGTGGGGCCAGTACTTC
.,15,TRBJ1-5,TRBD1,TRBV2,CASMGQPVGNQPQHF,TGTGCCAGCATGGGACAGCCGGTGGGAAATCAGCCCCAGCATTTT
.,13,TRBJ1-2,.,TRBV6-1,CASTPGAGYGYTF,TGTGCCAGCACACCAGGGGCAGGCTATGGCTACACCTTC
.,16,TRBJ2-1,TRBD2,TRBV5-4,CASSTGTSGSYNEQFF,TGTGCCAGCAGCACCGGGACTAGCGGGTCCTACAATGAGCAGTTCTTC
.,14,TRBJ1-1,.,TRBV5-1,CASSPGLLNTEAFF,TGCGCCAGCAGCCCGGGGTTGTTGAACACTGAAGCTTTCTTT
.,15,TRBJ2-3,TRBD2,TRBV11-3,CASATSGGDTDTQYF,TGTGCCAGCGCCACTAGCGGAGGGGACACAGATACGCAGTATTTT
.,14,TRBJ2-5,.,TRBV9,CASSVGVVQETQYF,TGTGCCAGCAGCGTAGGAGTAGTGCAAGAGACCCAGTACTTC
once,15,TRBJ2-7,TRBD2,TRBV11-1,CASSLERGGIYEQYF,TGTGCCAGCAGCTTAGAGCGGGGGGGAATTTACGAGCAGTACTTC
.,16,TRBJ1-5,.,TRBV7-8,CASSLVEGVSNQPQHF,TGTGCCAGCAGCTTAGTTGAGGGGGTGAGCAATCAGCCCCAGCATTTT
.,15,TRBJ2-5,TRBD2,TRBV4-3,CASSQESGRIQTQYF,TGCGCCAGCAGCCAAGAGAGCGGGAGAATACAGACCCAGTACTTC
once,13,TRBJ1-2,.,TRBV30,CAWSVQSGSSYTF,TGTGCCTGGAGTGTACAGTCAGGGAGTAGTTACACCTTC
.,14,TRBJ2-3,TRBD2,TRBV6-5,CASSYRTRFDTQYF,TGTGCCAGCAGTTATCGGACTAGGTTTGATACGCAGTATTTT
.,13,TRBJ2-5,TRBD1,TRBV5-1,CASSRDRMETQYF,TGCGCCAGCAGCAGGGACAGGATGGAGACCCAGTACTTC
.,17,TRBJ2-2,TRBD2,TRBV10-1,CASSETSGPPWSGELFF,TGCGCCAGCAGTGAAACTAGCGGGCCCCCTTGGAGCGGGGAGCTGTTTTTT
.,13,TRBJ2-7,.,TRBV6-6,CASSSGTIYEQYF,TGTGCCAGCAGTTCCGGGACAATCTACGAGCAGTACTTC
once,15,TRBJ2-5,TRBD2,TRBV5-1,CASSLGAGGAETQYF,TGCGCCAGCAGCTTGGGAGCGGGAGGCGCGGAGACCCAGTACTTC
.,12,TRBJ1-2,.,TRBV28,CASTQNTAGYTF,TGTGCCAGCACACAAAACACGGCTGGCTACACCTTC
few,15,TRBJ2-7,.,TRBV5-4,CASSLSSKGTYEQYF,TGTGCCAGCAGCTTGTCGTCGAAGGGAACCTACGAGCAGTACTTC